This TCR beta chain originates from a study of naive and memory T cell subsets. Points from the study as a whole: A few larger clonotypes appeared in naive repertoires, especially CD8, possibly memory cells re-expressing CD45RA.

A remark on this clonotype: No antigen is known for it.

From germline, CDR1 is DFQATT and CDR2 SNEGSKA (reference sequence). V trimming: 6 bases; J trimming: 9 bases; junction bases outside the gene matches: 11. This CDR3 is built from 16 residues. Both TRBC1 and TRBC2 were covered by a beta constant-region primer of two equimolar oligonucleotides. The ligated cDNA underwent four PCR rounds using SP2 and nested alpha and beta constant-region primers. Ligation attached a single-stranded oligonucleotide with a 12-nucleotide UMI and the SP2 primer to the cDNA 3' end. One entry per CDR3 protein results from TCRdb running MiXCR on the UMI-ligation and nested PCR reads. The sample carries roughly 100,000 distinct CDR3 sequences, about 14% recorded once.

The chain couples TRBV20-1 to TRBJ2-1, with 16 bases that match TRBD2. This TCR was recovered from a human donor in good health. Sequenced input: naive CD8+ T cells from blood. CDR3 nucleotides: TGCAGTGCCGAAACCGGGACTAGCGGGAGGGCCTTTGAGCAGTTCTTC. Amino acids: CSAETGTSGRAFEQFF.